The following is a T cell receptor (beta chain) sequence with its context. Its cognate antigen is unknown. Libraries were prepared by immunoSEQ multiplex PCR; TCRdb keeps only in-frame clonotypes and omits some of them. The data show over 150,000 clones, around 83% seen once. The entry originates in a study of cytomegalovirus exposure and HLA in healthy donors. Whole-study results and caveats: Cytomegalovirus-associated status was assigned to approximately 160 TCR beta chains.

V lost 0 bases, J lost 6 bases, and 5 bases lay in between. Per germline, CDR1 SGDLS and CDR2 YYNGEE. This CDR3 is built from 12 residues. This clonotype originated in a woman under 40 in good health and CMV-seropositive. The sample consisted of PBMCs. The chain is built from TRBV9 and TRBJ2-3; unclear D gene. The CDR3 protein is CASSVVLDTQYF. The DNA for the CDR3 is TGTGCCAGCAGCGTAGTATTGGATACGCAGTATTTT.